These T cell receptor beta chains were read from a single sample in a study of blood T cell repertoires in COVID-19. Data came from immunoSEQ multiplex PCR; TCRdb stores just in-frame clones and leaves some out. The sample gives about 220,000 clones, 82% of which show up once; 3% to 4% is in the top ten. Sample: PBMCs or T cells enriched from blood (not recorded which). These receptors were collected from a woman aged 60-75 years who had recovered from COVID-19. The conserved cysteine and the conserved F or W are not part of the CDR3 here. D genes are given only for firm matches. A row's size may be missing; if present it is once, few, many or a size class.

>TRBJ2-1|TRBV3-1/TRBV3-2|-|-
ASSQDTGKEF
>TRBJ1-4|TRBV7-2|-|TRBD1
ASSLGTGRNEKLF
>TRBJ1-6|TRBV27|once|TRBD1
ASSLRQGANSPLH
>TRBJ1-1|TRBV29-1|-|-
SVGNPKSHLNTEAF
>TRBJ1-5|TRBV7-9|few|-
ASSLDGEGNQPQH
>TRBJ1-2|TRBV3-1/TRBV3-2|-|-
ASSPQTGRGYYGYT
>TRBJ1-4|TRBV27|-|-
ASRSHKQGGGGTTNEKLF
>TRBJ2-7|TRBV25-1|-|TRBD1
ASSEVGGTGTEQY
>TRBJ1-2|TRBV27|-|-
ASSLYPDPGSGYT
>TRBJ2-7|TRBV7-9|-|-
ASSHTSYTYEQY
>TRBJ1-3|TRBV11-2|-|-
ASRRGGDTIY
>TRBJ2-5|TRBV3-1/TRBV3-2|-|-
ASSLRTGYQETQY
>TRBJ2-1|TRBV6-4|-|-
ASSESRGGEQF
>TRBJ2-7|TRBV7-9|-|TRBD1
ASSLVAGGSYEQY
>TRBJ1-1|TRBV10-1|-|-
ASSESTSRAF
>TRBJ1-2|TRBV6-5|few|TRBD1
ASSTRQGYGYT
>TRBJ1-4|TRBV18|-|-
ASSPRRQGSGEKLF
>TRBJ2-5|TRBV19|-|-
ASSIGGGQETQY
>TRBJ2-7|TRBV11-2|many|-
ASSSTYKSRKSYEQY
>TRBJ1-1|TRBV19|-|-
ASRVGGTEAF
>TRBJ2-7|TRBV5-4|-|-
ASSLGGVYEQY
>TRBJ1-5|TRBV5-6|-|-
ASSLAGGQPQH
>TRBJ2-3|TRBV27|-|TRBD2
ASSLVFGSGSSQY
>TRBJ2-5|TRBV5-1|few|-
ASSLSETQY
>TRBJ1-1|TRBV2|-|-
ASRGTPTEAF
>TRBJ1-3|TRBV19|once|-
ASSTDDINNGNTIY
>TRBJ2-3|TRBV7-2|-|-
ASSLEARSTDTQY
>TRBJ2-2|TRBV11-1|-|-
ASSLSAAGAGELF
>TRBJ2-1|TRBV2|-|-
ASSYRGGNEQF
>TRBJ2-1|TRBV5-1|-|TRBD2
ASSLRVGGDEQF
>TRBJ1-5|TRBV18|-|-
ASSRKQGSSNQPQH
>TRBJ2-1|TRBV27|-|-
ASSLSGRGIHSYNEQF
>TRBJ2-2|TRBV7-8|-|TRBD2
ASSLAGGSGRVNTGELF
>TRBJ2-7|TRBV7-2|-|TRBD2
ASSLGGGGASYEQY
>TRBJ2-7|TRBV7-9|few|TRBD1
ASSYGTGEQY
>TRBJ1-1|TRBV7-8|-|-
ASSLGGTLNTEAF
>TRBJ1-1|TRBV7-2|-|-
ASSPRAGVPEAF
>TRBJ2-7|TRBV21-1|-|-
ASSKGGHGSTYEQY
>TRBJ2-7|TRBV11-1|few|-
ASSLREEQY
>TRBJ2-5|TRBV10-3|few|-
AISEGGRETQY
>TRBJ2-1|TRBV3-1/TRBV3-2|once|TRBD2
ASSPKFLRGTSVYNEQF
>TRBJ1-6|TRBV14|-|-
ASSQAGSSPLH